These 25 T cell receptor delta chains originate from one sample sequenced in a study of gamma-delta chains in newborns, infants, children. TCRdb re-called the reads with CATT. The sample has roughly 7,100 delta-chain clones, roughly 0.7% seen once. The sample comprised blood. The source is a child who was a newborn, infant or young child, either healthy, febrile or measles-vaccinated (not recorded which).

This clone ranks as medium-sized. Other DNA sequences within the sample encode an identical CDR3. V usage is TRDV2 and J usage is TRDJ3; D perhaps matches TRDD3 (6 bases). The CDR3 runs 18 residues. V was pared by 0 bases and J by 0 bases, with 11 bases between. CDR1 and CDR2 (germline): GEAIGNYY, EKD. CDR3 protein: CACDTAGVSSWDTRQMFF. The CDR3 DNA sequence: TGTGCCTGTGACACCGCTGGGGTTAGCTCCTGGGACACCCGACAGATGTTTTTC.

This clone is medium-sized. CDR3 sequence reads: CACDKLGIRARYTDKLIF. CDR3 nucleotides: TGTGCCTGTGACAAACTGGGGATACGCGCCCGGTACACCGATAAACTCATCTTT. The V gene is TRDV2, the J gene TRDJ1; TRDD3 agrees at 9 bases. This CDR3 is 18 amino acids long. V dropped 2 bases and J dropped 0; count of bases not matched to a gene: 12. From germline, CDR1 is GEAIGNYY and CDR2 EKD.

The table lists this clone with a few counts. A much bigger clone sits one base away, suggesting this may be a read error. V usage is TRDV2 and J usage is TRDJ3; 7 positions agree with TRDD3. CDR1 and CDR2 (germline): GEAIGNYY, EKD. CDR3 length: 17 residues. CDR3 DNA sequence: TGTGCCTGTGACAGTACTGGGGTCTCCTGGGACGCCCGACAGATGTTTTTC. It codes for CACDSTGVSWDARQMFF.

Note on this clone: A read error likely explains this, since a far larger clone differs by one base. This sample includes further DNA sequences coding for the same CDR3. This chain links TRDV2 with TRDJ1; 8 bases agree with TRDD3. The germline V gene has CDR1 GEAIGNYY and CDR2 EKD. This CDR3 contains 14 residues. CDR3: CACDKVGDTDKLIF. DNA for the CDR3: TGCGCCTGTGACAAGGTGGGGGATACCGATAAACTCATCTTT.

Concerning this clone itself: TCRdb shows a much larger clone's protein in place of this DNA's translation, and the two differ at residue 9, likely through a read error; the protein shown is translated from the DNA. The CDR3 nucleotides are TGTGCCTGTGACCCTTGGAGCTCCTTGGACACCCGACAGATGTTTTTC. It codes for CACDPWSSLDTRQMFF. V is TRDV2 and J is TRDJ3; D gene uncertain. CDR1 is GEAIGNYY, CDR2 EKD, per germline. The CDR3 is 16 residues long.

This clone was seen many times. A much more abundant neighbour one base away suggests this may be a read error. Additional DNA sequences in this sample encode the identical CDR3. V is TRDV2 and J is TRDJ3, with 13 bases identical to TRDD3. The CDR3 runs 20 residues. Per germline, CDR1 GEAIGNYY and CDR2 EKD. The CDR3 sequence is CACDKVLGDTLSWDTRQMFF. In nucleotides, the CDR3 is TGTGCCTGTGACAAAGTACTGGGGGATACGCTCTCCTGGGACACCCGCCAGATGTTTTTC.

This clone appeared a few times. This likely traces to a read error, being one base from a far larger clone. The rearrangement joins TRDV2 to TRDJ3, with TRDD3 identical over 9 bases. Trimming cost V 0 bases and J 3 bases; bases outside gene matches: 2. Germline-derived CDR1 and CDR2 are GEAIGNYY and EKD. The CDR3 consists of 17 residues. In DNA, the CDR3 is TGTGCCTGTGACACCGCTGGGGGATGCTGGGACACCCGACAGATGTTTTTC. Translation gives CACDTAGGCWDTRQMFF.

As regards this clone: One base away lies a much larger clone, so this may be a sequencing read error. The chain employs TRDV2 and TRDJ2, with 8 positions matching TRDD3. CDR1 is GEAIGNYY and CDR2 is EKD in the germline V gene. The CDR3 length is 15 residues. For the CDR3, the DNA is TGTGCCTGTGACAAACTGGGGGCTTTGACAGCACACCTCTTCTTT. It specifies CACDKLGALTAHLFF.

As for this clone: A much larger clone is a single base away; this may be a read error. The same CDR3 also results from other DNA sequences found in this sample. The genes are TRDV2 and TRDJ2; TRDD3 might be the D (6 bases). There are 15 residues in the CDR3. Per the germline V gene, CDR1 is GEAIGNYY and CDR2 is EKD. V lost 5 bases and J lost 2, with 14 bases in between. The CDR3 DNA sequence: TGTGCCTGTGTGAGGGATAACCGCTTGACAGCACAACTCTTCTTT. Translated: CACVRDNRLTAQLFF.

By share, this clone ranks as medium-sized. One base away lies a much larger clone, so this may be a sequencing read error. The chain couples TRDV2 to TRDJ3; TRDD3 aligns across 8 bases. CDR3 length equals 18 residues. Losses at the gene ends were 1 base for V and 0 bases for J; bases not matched to a gene: 4. The germline CDR1 and CDR2 sequences are GEAIGNYY and EKD. The CDR3 sequence is CACDTGGSFSWDTRQMFF. For the CDR3, the DNA is TGTGCCTGTGACACTGGGGGATCCTTCTCCTGGGACACCCGACAGATGTTTTTC.

Note on this clone: The protein held in TCRdb is that of a much larger clone and does not match this DNA's translation at residue 12, likely because of a read error; the protein shown is translated from the DNA. This chain uses TRDV2 with TRDJ3, with 10 bases identical to TRDD3. The germline CDR1 and CDR2 sequences are GEAIGNYY and EKD. The CDR3 spans 18 residues. In DNA, the CDR3 is TGTGCCTGTGACACTGGGGGATACACCTCCTGGGGCACCCGACAGATGTTTTTC. It specifies CACDTGGYTSWGTRQMFF.

With regard to this clone: Just one base apart from a much larger clone, this may be a read error. Other DNA sequences in this specimen translate into the identical CDR3. This chain links TRDV2 with TRDJ1, with 9 bases fitting TRDD3. The CDR3 has 15 amino acids. Germline-derived CDR1 and CDR2 are GEAIGNYY and EKD. The DNA for the CDR3 is TGTGCCTGCGACAGACTGGGGGAGTACACCGATAAACTCATCTTT. Amino acids: CACDRLGEYTDKLIF.

About this clone itself: This may be a read error: a much more frequent sequence differs by one nucleotide. The sample contains more than one DNA sequence encoding this CDR3. CDR3 residues: CACDTPGPSWDTRQMFF. The CDR3 DNA reads TGTGCCTGTGACACCCCAGGCCCTTCCTGGGACACCCGACAGATGTTCTTC. The genes are TRDV2 and TRDJ3, with 7 nucleotides matching TRDD2. Germline V gene lookup returns CDR1 GEAIGNYY and CDR2 EKD. The CDR3 contains 17 residues.

This clone is medium-sized by share. V usage is TRDV2 and J usage is TRDJ2, with 11 bases lining up with TRDD3. Germline loops: CDR1 GEAIGNYY, CDR2 EKD. V trimming: 3 bases; J trimming: 2 bases; junction bases outside the gene matches: 13. CDR3 length: 19 residues. CDR3 nucleotides: TGTGCCTGTGACGCGATGTACTGGGGGATAAAGGGGTTGACAGCACAACTCTTCTTT. Translated, it gives CACDAMYWGIKGLTAQLFF.

This clone was observed a few times. TCRdb attributes to this sequence the protein of a much larger clone, which differs from the DNA translation at residue 9; a read error is likely, and the protein displayed is translated from the DNA. V and J are TRDV2 and TRDJ1, with 7 bases that match TRDD3. This CDR3 is 14 amino acids long. V dropped 3 bases and J dropped 4; count of bases not matched to a gene: 7. CDR1 and CDR2 (germline): GEAIGNYY, EKD. For the CDR3, the DNA is TGTGCCTGTGACCCCCTACTGGGGAACGATAAACTCATCTTT. Encoded protein: CACDPLLGNDKLIF.

This clone was counted only a few times. This may come from a read error, since a much larger clone is one base off. The CDR3 sequence is CACDTVRDTRSWDTRQMFF. DNA for the CDR3: TGTGCCTGTGACACCGTGAGGGATACGCGCTCCTGGGACACCCGACAGATGTTTTTC. The V and J genes are TRDV2 and TRDJ3; TRDD3 matches 8 bases. The CDR3 totals 19 residues. Germline V CDR1 and CDR2: GEAIGNYY, EKD. Trimming removed 0 bases from V and 0 bases from J; junction bases left unmatched: 6.

A note on this clone: A clone one base away is much larger, so this may be a read error. The chain couples TRDV2 to TRDJ3; D is ambiguous. The CDR3 extends over 18 amino acids. CDR1 is GEAIGNYY, CDR2 EKD, per germline. In nucleotides, the CDR3 is TGTGCCTGTGACACCGCAGGTAGGGTCTCCCGGGACACCCGACAGATGTTTTTC. It translates to CACDTAGRVSRDTRQMFF.

This clone was counted between two and nine times. A much larger clone lies one base from this, so it may be a read error. This sample also contains other DNA sequences that code for the same CDR3. The chain carries TRDV2 and TRDJ3; the D gene is possibly TRDD3 (6 bases). This CDR3 region has 18 residues. CDR1 is GEAIGNYY, CDR2 EKD, per germline. CDR3 protein: CACDTVRGSSWDTRQMFF. The CDR3 DNA reads as TGTGCCTGTGACACCGTCCGGGGGAGTTCCTGGGACACCCGGCAGATGTTTTTC.

This clone was seen more than once but under ten times. This likely reflects a read error, since a far larger clone is one base away. Other nucleotide sequences from this sample produce the same CDR3. This chain joins TRDV2 and TRDJ2; D unclear. The germline V gene has CDR1 GEAIGNYY and CDR2 EKD. The CDR3 contains 14 residues. Trimming left V 3 bases short and J 4 bases short, with 11 bases between. The DNA of the CDR3 is TGTGCCTGTGACCCTGTCCCCTGGACAGCACAACTCTTCTTT. Its protein product is CACDPVPWTAQLFF.

About this clone itself: TCRdb records a much larger clone's protein for this DNA, with a difference at residue 6 that likely arises from a read error; the protein given is the translation of the DNA. CDR3 sequence (DNA): TGTGCCTGTGACAAACAGGGGGATACGTACACCGATAAACTCATCTTT. This gives the protein CACDKQGDTYTDKLIF. The chain recombines TRDV2 with TRDJ1; 10 bases are a match to TRDD3. V shed 2 bases and J 0 bases; nucleotides not matched to a gene: 5. Per the germline V gene, CDR1 is GEAIGNYY and CDR2 is EKD. The CDR3 runs 16 residues.

With regard to this clone: TCRdb assigns this DNA the protein of a much larger clone, which departs from its translation at residue 12; this likely reflects a read error, and the protein shown comes from translating the DNA. The V gene is TRDV2, the J gene TRDJ1; 7 nucleotides match TRDD3. The V segment lost 0 bases and the J segment 2 bases; nucleotides outside the gene matches: 14. CDR3 length: 18 amino acids. Looked up from germline, CDR1 is GEAIGNYY and CDR2 is EKD. In DNA form, the CDR3 reads TGTGCCTGTGACACCGTACTGGGGACTACAGAGGGGACCGATAAACTCATCTTT. Translation gives CACDTVLGTTEGTDKLIF.

This clone was observed a handful of times. The likely explanation is a read error, given a far larger clone one base away. V usage is TRDV2 and J usage is TRDJ1; TRDD3 aligns across 8 bases. Unmatched junction bases numbered 14, after V lost 2 bases and J lost 4 bases. The CDR3 is 17 amino acids. The germline CDR1 and CDR2 sequences are GEAIGNYY and EKD. CDR3 nucleotides: TGTGCCTGTGACATTCTTGTACTGGGGGGTACCGGCGATAAACTCATCTTT. Translating it yields CACDILVLGGTGDKLIF.

This clone was seen a handful of times. A far larger clone differs by one base, so this is likely a read error. The same CDR3 is also encoded by other DNA sequences in this sample. This chain uses TRDV2 with TRDJ3; TRDD3 matches 10 bases. Per the germline V gene, CDR1 is GEAIGNYY and CDR2 is EKD. CDR3 length: 18 amino acids. The DNA for the CDR3 is TGTGCCTGTGACCTCTGGGGGATATCTTCCTGGGACACCCGGCAGATGTTTTTC. This codes for CACDLWGISSWDTRQMFF.

Judged by abundance, this clone is medium-sized. The chain is built from TRDV2 and TRDJ2, with 7 bases aligning to TRDD3. Germline V gene data show CDR1 as GEAIGNYY and CDR2 as EKD. V was clipped by 0 bases and J by 5 bases; unmatched bases: 2. The CDR3 extends over 14 amino acids. The CDR3 nucleotides are TGTGCCTGTGACACCTGGGGGGATACAGCACAACTCTTCTTT. Its translation: CACDTWGDTAQLFF.

With regard to this clone: The likely explanation is a read error, given a far larger clone one base away. Other DNA variants within this sample encode the same CDR3. The V gene is TRDV2, the J gene TRDJ1; D may be TRDD3 (5 bases). CDR1 is GEAIGNYY, CDR2 EKD, per germline. Between the trimmed V and J ends, which lost 0 bases and 1 base, there was a span of 8 bases. The CDR3 consists of 14 residues. The CDR3 sequence: CACDTWGTTDKLIF. The CDR3 DNA reads TGTGCCTGTGACACCTGGGGAACCACCGATAAACTCATCTTT.